This TCR beta chain comes out of a study of T cell repertoires in cytomegalovirus infection. Study context: The public TCR beta signatures pointed to both CMV infection and matching HLA type.

V lost 2 bases to trimming and J lost 9 bases, with 17 bases between them. CDR3 length: 15 amino acids. CDR1 and CDR2 (germline): SGHVS, FNYEAQ. TCRdb reprocessed the reads with MiXCR, giving one entry per CDR3 protein. The sample records 750,000 to 950,000 distinct CDR3 sequences, just under 30% being singletons. Study-level results: HLA-C-restricted CMV-specific TCR beta clonotypes prevailed in the ex vivo response.

On this clonotype itself: What it recognizes is unknown.

The sequencing here drew on cultured CD8+ T cells from PBMCs, taken from culture after CMV antigen stimulation. The TCR comes from a human donor in good health (CMV status not recorded). Some clones in this sample may be carry-over from other donors' samples. The rearrangement links TRBV7-6 to TRBJ2-1; no clear D gene. CDR3 residues: CASSLLAEIGLEQFF. Here the CDR3 DNA reads TGTGCCAGCAGCTTATTGGCAGAAATTGGGCTTGAGCAGTTCTTC.